The next 10 T cell receptor beta chains were all read from a single sample in a study of human T cells and chemical hapten exposure. Via MiXCR, TCRdb re-called the 5' RACE reads, giving one row per CDR3 protein. The table has around 82,000 distinct CDR3 sequences, under 10% seen once. Total RNA extraction was carried out from unfractionated whole blood. Every receptor here comes from a male donor in good health.

This clonotype came up a few times. V and J are TRBV12-3 or TRBV12-4 and TRBJ1-6; TRBD1 is a possible D gene (5 bases). The CDR3 is made up of 15 amino acids. V gave up 2 bases and J gave up 4 bases, with 9 bases separating them. The CDR3 here is CASSLSGSYNSPLHF. Written as DNA, the CDR3 is TGTGCCAGCAGTTTATCAGGGAGTTATAATTCACCCCTCCACTTT.

This clonotype was observed many times. The chain employs TRBV11-2 and TRBJ2-2; 7 nucleotides agree with TRBD2. Trimming took 3 bases from V and 7 from J; bases not matched to a gene: 8. Germline V gives CDR1 SGHAT, CDR2 FQNNGV. The CDR3 spans 15 residues. The CDR3 spells CASSFRERGYGELFF. CDR3 DNA sequence: TGTGCCAGCAGCTTCAGGGAGCGGGGTTACGGGGAGCTGTTTTTT.

CDR3 in DNA: TGTGCCAGCAGCCTGACTAGTCTCTACAATGAGCAGTTCTTC. Translated: CASSLTSLYNEQFF. This chain links TRBV3-1 with TRBJ2-1, with D perhaps TRBD2 (6 bases). Germline V gene data show CDR1 as LGHDT and CDR2 as YNNKEL (reference sequence). The V end was cut by 4 bases, the J end by 3 bases, with 10 bases between. The CDR3 has 14 amino acids.

This clonotype has a count of ten or more. The chain carries TRBV18 and TRBJ2-1; the match to TRBD1 covers 11 bases. The germline gives CDR1 KGHSH, CDR2 LQKENI. Losses at the gene ends were 3 bases for V and 8 bases for J; bases not matched to a gene: 9. The CDR3 runs 16 residues. The CDR3 region is CASSPRTGGYLDEQFF. Written as DNA, the CDR3 is TGTGCCAGCTCACCTCGGACAGGGGGCTATTTGGATGAGCAGTTCTTC.

This clonotype was picked up a small number of times. The chain is built from TRBV20-1 and TRBJ2-5, with D possibly being TRBD2 (6 bases). Germline V gives CDR1 DFQATT, CDR2 SNEGSKA (reference sequence). With 7 bases removed from V and 0 bases from J, the gap between germline ends came to 9 bases. The CDR3 is 12 residues long. CDR3 residues: CSVLANQETQYF. DNA for the CDR3: TGCAGTGTTCTAGCGAACCAAGAGACCCAGTACTTC.

This clonotype was counted between two and nine times. The CDR3 region has the DNA TGTGCCAGCAGCCAAGAGGGTAGCTCTGGAAACACCATATATTTT. It is translated as CASSQEGSSGNTIYF. The chain uses TRBV3-1 and TRBJ1-3; no clear D. V was trimmed by 0 bases and J by 0 bases, leaving 6 bases between them. CDR3 size: 15 residues. The germline V gene has CDR1 LGHDT and CDR2 YNNKEL (reference sequence).

This chain uses TRBV7-2 with TRBJ2-3, with D perhaps matching TRBD2 (6 bases). Trimming left V 5 bases short and J 3 bases short, with 12 bases between. The CDR3 totals 14 residues. Germline CDR1 reads SGHTA; CDR2 reads FQGNSA. The CDR3: CASSPDYLTDTQYF. In nucleotides, the CDR3 is TGTGCCAGCAGCCCGGACTACCTAACAGATACGCAGTATTTT. The variable domain in full, with the rest retrieved from reference TRBV7-2 and TRBJ2-3, is GAGVSQSPSNKVTEKGKDVELRCDPISGHTALYWYRQSLGQGLEFLIYFQGNSAPDKSGLPSDRFSAERTGGSVSTLTIQRTQQEDSAVYLCASSPDYLTDTQYFGPGTRLTVL.

To note about this clonotype: The junction departs from germline at one end; a sequencing error may be responsible. The rearrangement links TRBV6-2 or TRBV6-3 to TRBJ1-6; D uncertain. Per germline, CDR1 MNHEY and CDR2 SVGEGT. The CDR3 is 18 residues long. The CDR3 here is CAGSYSTVGRNHNSPLHF. In DNA, the CDR3 is TGTGCCGGCAGTTACTCGACGGTCGGGAGAAACCATAATTCACCCCTCCACTTT.

In this sample, this clonotype turned up a few times. The J gene is TRBJ1-1, the V gene TRBV27, with D tentatively TRBD1 (5 bases). V lost 1 base, J lost 11 bases, and 11 bases lay in between. Germline lookup yields CDR1 MNHEY and CDR2 SMNVEV (reference sequence). The CDR3 is made up of 12 amino acids. CDR3 bases: TGTGCCAGCAGTTTATGGGGGGAAAGGGCTTTCTTT. It yields the protein CASSLWGERAFF.

This clonotype was observed at least ten times. The rearrangement uses TRBV2 and TRBJ2-2; possible D gene TRBD1, 5 bases. Between the trimmed V and J ends, which lost 4 bases and 10 bases, there was a span of 13 bases. This CDR3 comprises 13 residues. Germline V gene sequence: CDR1 SNHLY, CDR2 FYNNEI. The CDR3: CASSVVGPEELFF. CDR3 nucleotides: TGTGCCAGCAGTGTGGTGGGGCCTGAGGAGCTGTTTTTT. Full variable domain (remainder filled in from reference TRBV2 and TRBJ2-2): EPEVTQTPSHQVTQMGQEVILRCVPISNHLYFYWYRQILGQKVEFLVSFYNNEISEKSEIFDDQFSVERPDGSNFTLKIRSTKLEDSAMYFCASSVVGPEELFFGEGSRLTVL.